This paragraph covers one T cell receptor beta chain sequence. Its antigen remains unidentified. Method: immunoSEQ multiplex PCR; TCRdb's copy keeps in-frame clones and lacks some. This repertoire shows about 67,000 clones, around 88% found once; its top ten account for approximately 4.4%. The time point is: baseline, week 1 (first vaccination visit). Indicated treatment: pre-vaccination baseline after standard-of-care therapy. The source of the sample is a study of a mutant IDH1 vaccine in newly diagnosed glioma. On the study more broadly: Before enrollment, patients got radiotherapy alone, temozolomide alone, or mostly the combination. Study results and caveats: Pseudoprogression seemed unlinked to shifts in top peripheral T cell clonotypes.

The CDR3 covers 14 residues. Germline lookup yields CDR1 MNHEY and CDR2 SVGAGI. With 2 bases removed from V and 1 base from J, the gap between germline ends came to 8 bases. This receptor was identified in a woman younger than 35 with glioma. Some clones in this sample may be carry-over from other donors' samples. The sample in question was peripheral blood mononuclear cells (PBMCs), obtained from a glioma patient treated with radiotherapy, temozolomide or both. The chain joins TRBV6-5 to TRBJ1-1; D is ambiguous. CDR3 amino acids: CASSYRRPNTEAFF. The CDR3 DNA reads as TGTGCCAGCAGTTACCGGAGGCCGAACACTGAAGCTTTCTTT.